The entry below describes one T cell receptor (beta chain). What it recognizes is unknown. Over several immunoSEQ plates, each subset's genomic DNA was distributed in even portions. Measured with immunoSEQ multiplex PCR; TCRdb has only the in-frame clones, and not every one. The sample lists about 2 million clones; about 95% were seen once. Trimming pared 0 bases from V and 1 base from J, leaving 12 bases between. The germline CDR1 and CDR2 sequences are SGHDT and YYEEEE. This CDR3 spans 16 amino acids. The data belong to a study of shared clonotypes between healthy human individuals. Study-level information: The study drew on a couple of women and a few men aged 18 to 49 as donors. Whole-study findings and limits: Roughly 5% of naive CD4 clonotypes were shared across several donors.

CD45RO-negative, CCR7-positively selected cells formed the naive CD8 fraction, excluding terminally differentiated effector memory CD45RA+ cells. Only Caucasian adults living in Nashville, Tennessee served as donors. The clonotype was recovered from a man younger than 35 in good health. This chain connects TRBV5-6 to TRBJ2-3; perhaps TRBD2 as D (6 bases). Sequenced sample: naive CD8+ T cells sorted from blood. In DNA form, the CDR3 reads TGTGCCAGCAGCTTGGTCCCGGGCGGGGGCACAGATACGCAGTATTTT. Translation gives CASSLVPGGGTDTQYF.